This record concerns one T cell receptor (beta chain) sequence. Germline CDR1 is KGHSH and CDR2 is LQKENI. The CDR3 has 21 residues. Trimming took 2 bases from V and 0 from J; bases not matched to a gene: 18. The sample comes from a study of blood T cell repertoires in COVID-19. Study in general: COVID-19 samples, acute and convalescent, were from the United States, Italy and Spain. PBMCs, B-cell-depleted T cells, or T cells were the source of the cDNA or gDNA that made up the material.

Per the study methods: Reference gene primer amplification gave nucleated cell count estimates. Using immunoSEQ multiplex PCR, the repertoire was profiled, and TCRdb retains in-frame clones only, with some absent. That table gives V, J and clone size, and the DNA gave D and trimming. There are about 300,000 clones in the sample; about four fifths occur only once, and around 10% lies in the top ten. The chain joins TRBV18 to TRBJ2-4; 8 bases map to TRBD1. Sequenced input: peripheral blood. This TCR was sampled from a woman between 45 and 60 years old who had recovered from COVID-19. The CDR3 spells CASSPALWTGPTDLAKNIQYF. The CDR3 nucleotides read TGTGCCAGCTCACCAGCTCTCTGGACAGGGCCAACTGACCTAGCCAAAAACATTCAGTACTTC.